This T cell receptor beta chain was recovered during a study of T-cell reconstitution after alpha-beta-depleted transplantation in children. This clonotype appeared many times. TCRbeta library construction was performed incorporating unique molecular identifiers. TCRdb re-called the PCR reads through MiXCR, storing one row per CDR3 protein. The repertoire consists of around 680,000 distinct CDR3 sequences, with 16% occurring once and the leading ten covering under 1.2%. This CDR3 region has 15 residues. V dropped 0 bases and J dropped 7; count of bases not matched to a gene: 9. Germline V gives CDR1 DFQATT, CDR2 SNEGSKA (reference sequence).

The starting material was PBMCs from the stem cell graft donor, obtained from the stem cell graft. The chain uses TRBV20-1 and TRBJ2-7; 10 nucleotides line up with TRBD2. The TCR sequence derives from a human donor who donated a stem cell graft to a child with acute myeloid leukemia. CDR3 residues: CSARDPLAGEGEQYF. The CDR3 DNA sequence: TGCAGTGCTAGAGATCCGCTAGCGGGGGAAGGGGAGCAGTACTTC.